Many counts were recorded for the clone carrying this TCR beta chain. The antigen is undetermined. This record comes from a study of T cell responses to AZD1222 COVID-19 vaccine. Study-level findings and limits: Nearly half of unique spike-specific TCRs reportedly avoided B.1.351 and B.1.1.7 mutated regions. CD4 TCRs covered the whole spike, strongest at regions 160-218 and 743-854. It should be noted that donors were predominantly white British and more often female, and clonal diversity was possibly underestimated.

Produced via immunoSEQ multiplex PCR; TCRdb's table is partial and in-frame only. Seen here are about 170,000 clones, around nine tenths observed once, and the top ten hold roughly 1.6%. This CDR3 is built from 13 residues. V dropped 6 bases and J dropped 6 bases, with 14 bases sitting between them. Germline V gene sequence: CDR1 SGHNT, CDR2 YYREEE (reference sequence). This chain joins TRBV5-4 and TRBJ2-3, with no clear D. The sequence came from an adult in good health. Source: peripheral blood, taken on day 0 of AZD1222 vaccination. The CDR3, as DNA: TGTGCCAGCACCCGCATCCCCGGGGATACGCAGTATTTT. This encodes CASTRIPGDTQYF. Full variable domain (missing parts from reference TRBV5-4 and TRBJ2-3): ETGVTQSPTHLIKTRGQQVTLRCSSQSGHNTVSWYQQALGQGPQFIFQYYREEENGRGNFPPRFSGLQFPNYSSELNVNALELDDSALYLCASTRIPGDTQYFGPGTRLTVL.